What follows is one T cell receptor (beta chain) and its context. What it recognizes is unknown. The data derive from a study of OX40 agonist ivuxolimab in advanced cancers. General study findings and limits: At doses 0.1 to 3.0 mg/kg, CD4+ and CD8+ clones expanded. In the expanded peripheral T cells, antigen specificity was never determined.

Per germline, CDR1 GTSNPN and CDR2 SVGIG (reference sequence). V lost 3 bases and J lost 5, with 16 bases in between. The CDR3 runs 14 residues. Some clones are missing from TCRdb's copy, which holds only in-frame ones; the method was immunoSEQ multiplex PCR. In the table there are about 47,000 clones, about 88% of which are singletons. Individuals having autoimmune disease history or systemic immunosuppression were not enrolled. The rearrangement uses TRBV30 and TRBJ1-2; D gene uncertain. Sequenced here: CD4+ or CD8+ T cells sorted from blood, sampled in a trial of the OX40 agonist ivuxolimab. The TCR comes from an adult with an advanced solid tumor such as melanoma, head and neck, liver or kidney cancer. CDR3 sequence (DNA): TGTGCCTGGAGGGAACGGGGTCTAGGATATGGCTACACCTTC. This gives the protein CAWRERGLGYGYTF.